This TCR beta chain was identified during a study of blood T cell repertoires in COVID-19. Only in-frame clones appear in the TCRdb table, and some are missing; sequencing was by immunoSEQ multiplex PCR. The table has roughly 30,000 clones, approximately 80% seen once. A few counts support this clone. Trimming removed 3 bases at V and 4 bases at J, with 9 bases between. Germline V gene lookup returns CDR1 SGHTA and CDR2 FQGNSA. This CDR3 has 13 amino acids. The chain recombines TRBV7-2 with TRBJ2-5, with a weak D call TRBD2 (5 bases). This receptor was identified in a human donor in a cohort sampled during active COVID-19. Material: peripheral blood. Written as DNA, the CDR3 is TGTGCCAGCAGCTTCACGAGGGTAGAGACCCAGTACTTC. It yields the protein CASSFTRVETQYF. Full variable domain (missing parts from reference TRBV7-2 and TRBJ2-5): GAGVSQSPSNKVTEKGKDVELRCDPISGHTALYWYRQSLGQGLEFLIYFQGNSAPDKSGLPSDRFSAERTGGSVSTLTIQRTQQEDSAVYLCASSFTRVETQYFGPGTRLLVL.